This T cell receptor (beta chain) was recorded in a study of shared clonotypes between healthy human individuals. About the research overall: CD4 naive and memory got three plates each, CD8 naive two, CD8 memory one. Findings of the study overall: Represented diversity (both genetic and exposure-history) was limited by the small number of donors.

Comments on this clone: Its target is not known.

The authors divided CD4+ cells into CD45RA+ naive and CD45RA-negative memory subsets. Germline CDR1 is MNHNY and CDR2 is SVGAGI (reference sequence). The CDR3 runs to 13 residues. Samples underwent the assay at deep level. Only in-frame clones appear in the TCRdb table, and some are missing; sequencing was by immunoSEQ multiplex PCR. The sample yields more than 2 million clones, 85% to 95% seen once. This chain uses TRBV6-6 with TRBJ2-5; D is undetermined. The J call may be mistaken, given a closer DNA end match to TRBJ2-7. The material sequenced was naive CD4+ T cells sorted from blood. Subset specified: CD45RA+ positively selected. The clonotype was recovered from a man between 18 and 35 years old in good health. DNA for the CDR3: TGTGCCAGCACCCTATATAGCTCCTACGAGCAGTACTTC. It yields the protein CASTLYSSYEQYF.